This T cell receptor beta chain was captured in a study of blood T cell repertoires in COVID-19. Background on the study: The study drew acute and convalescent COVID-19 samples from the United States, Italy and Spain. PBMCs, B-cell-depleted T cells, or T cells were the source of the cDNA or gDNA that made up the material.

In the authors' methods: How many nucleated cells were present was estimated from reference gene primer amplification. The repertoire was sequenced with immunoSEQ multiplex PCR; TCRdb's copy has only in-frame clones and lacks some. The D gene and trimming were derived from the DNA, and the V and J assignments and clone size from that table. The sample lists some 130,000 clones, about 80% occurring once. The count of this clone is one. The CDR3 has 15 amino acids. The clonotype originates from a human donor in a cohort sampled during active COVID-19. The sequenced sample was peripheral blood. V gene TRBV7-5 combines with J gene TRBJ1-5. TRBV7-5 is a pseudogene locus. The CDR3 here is CARTLHKTGDQPQHF. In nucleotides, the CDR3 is TGTGCCAGAACCTTACATAAAACGGGGGATCAGCCCCAGCATTTT.